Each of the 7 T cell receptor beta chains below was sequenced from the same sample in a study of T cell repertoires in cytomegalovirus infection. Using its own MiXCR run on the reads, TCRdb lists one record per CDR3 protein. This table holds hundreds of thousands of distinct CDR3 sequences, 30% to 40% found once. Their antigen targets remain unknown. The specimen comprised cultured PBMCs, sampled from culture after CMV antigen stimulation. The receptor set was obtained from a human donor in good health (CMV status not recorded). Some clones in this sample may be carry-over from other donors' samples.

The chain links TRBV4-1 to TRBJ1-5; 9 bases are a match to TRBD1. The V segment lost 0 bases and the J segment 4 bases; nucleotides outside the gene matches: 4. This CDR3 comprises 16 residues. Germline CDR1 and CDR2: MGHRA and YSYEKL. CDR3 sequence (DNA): TGCGCCAGCAGCCAAGATGCTGGGACAGGGAATCAGCCCCAGCATTTT. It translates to CASSQDAGTGNQPQHF.

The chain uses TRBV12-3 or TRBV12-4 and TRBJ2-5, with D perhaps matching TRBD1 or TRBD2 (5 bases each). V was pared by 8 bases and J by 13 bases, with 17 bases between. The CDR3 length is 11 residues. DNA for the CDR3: TGTGCCAGCGGGAACCGGGGCAAAATGTACTTC. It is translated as CASGNRGKMYF.

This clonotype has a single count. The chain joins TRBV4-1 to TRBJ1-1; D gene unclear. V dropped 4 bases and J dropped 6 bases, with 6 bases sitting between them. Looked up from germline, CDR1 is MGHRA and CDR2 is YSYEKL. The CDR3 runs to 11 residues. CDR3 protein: CASSLRSEAFF. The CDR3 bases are TGCGCCAGCAGCCTCCGATCTGAAGCTTTCTTT.

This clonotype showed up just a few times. The CDR3 sequence is CASKAGGRDTQYF. The DNA for the CDR3 is TGTGCCAGCAAGGCGGGGGGGCGTGATACGCAGTATTTT. The gene calls are TRBV28 and TRBJ2-3; 9 nucleotides match TRBD2. V shed 7 bases, J shed 6 bases, and the junction held 5 bases outside the gene matches. CDR1 is MDHEN, CDR2 SYDVKM, per germline. The CDR3 length is 13 residues.

CDR3 loop: CASSLFGDKTYEQYF. The CDR3 nucleotides are TGTGCCAGCAGCTTATTTGGGGACAAGACCTACGAGCAGTACTTC. This chain joins TRBV11-2 and TRBJ2-7; perhaps TRBD1 as D (6 bases). This CDR3 comprises 15 residues. Trimming removed 2 bases from V and 2 bases from J, with 13 bases in between. The germline V gene has CDR1 SGHAT and CDR2 FQNNGV.

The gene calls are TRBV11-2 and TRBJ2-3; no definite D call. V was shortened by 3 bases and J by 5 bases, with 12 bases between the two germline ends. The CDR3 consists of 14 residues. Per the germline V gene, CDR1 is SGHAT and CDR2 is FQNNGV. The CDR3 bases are TGTGCCAGCAGCTTTGGGGTTGAGGAAGATACGCAGTATTTT. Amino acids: CASSFGVEEDTQYF.

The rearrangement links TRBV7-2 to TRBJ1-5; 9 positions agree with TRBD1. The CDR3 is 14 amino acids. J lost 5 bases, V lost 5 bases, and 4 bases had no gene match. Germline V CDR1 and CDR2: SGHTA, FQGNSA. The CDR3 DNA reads TGTGCCAGCAGCCCGCGGGACAGGGATCAGCCCCAGCATTTT. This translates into CASSPRDRDQPQHF.